This TCR beta chain was recorded in a study of Graves' ophthalmopathy and Graves' hyperthyroidism (dated by TCRdb to the late 2010s). Regarding the complete study: Peripheral blood was collected at initial diagnosis, before any treatment. To tell Graves' ophthalmopathy apart from Graves' hyperthyroidism, and to predict which patients would progress to ophthalmopathy, the study relied on TCR beta repertoire signatures. In total, 135 blood samples were TCR-sequenced: 40 to 45 ophthalmopathy, approximately 75 hyperthyroidism and approximately 17 hyperthyroidism-to-ophthalmopathy patients. To explore V-J signatures that separate ophthalmopathy from hyperthyroidism, a discovery set of 100 patients was enrolled, consisting of 40 to 45 with ophthalmopathy and approximately 57 with stable hyperthyroidism. An independent validation cohort was composed of 18 hyperthyroidism patients and 17 patients who later progressed from hyperthyroidism to ophthalmopathy. In roughly six hyperthyroidism patients, T-cell repertoires of thyroid tissue and blood were compared. After sampling, hyperthyroidism patients received methimazole starting at 30 mg daily, and ophthalmopathy patients received high-dose intravenous methylprednisolone.

About this clonotype itself: This clone's antigen is unknown. Base qualities were left out, and no much larger clone turns up one base away.

For repertoire sequencing, the TCR beta CDR3 regions were amplified from RNA transcripts. A first-round RT-PCR used HTBI primers with the Qiagen OneStep RT-PCR kit, followed by a second-round multiplex PCR, size selection and purification. The libraries underwent paired-end sequencing with 100 bp reads on an Illumina HiSeq2000. Processing in the source paper ran as follows. Reads were processed with SOAPnuke, discarding reads with adapters, uncalled bases, mean Phred below 15, or no exact constant-primer or identifier match. High-quality paired reads were merged with COPE v1.2.5. Each unique nucleotide sequence was defined as a clonotype, and clonotypes were aligned to IMGT TRB V, D and J references with MiTCR v1.1. The analysis was limited to V-J combinations with a frequency above 0.0001, which together covered more than 99% of repertoires. For each V-J combination, a TCR clonal expansion and chaos score was defined as F50 clonal expansion divided by the chaos observed in the TCRdist matrix. Welch's t-statistics and random forest were used to reduce features to approximately 13 V-J combinations, which were fed into a naive Bayes classifier. Thyroid-blood repertoire similarity was quantified with the Morisita-Horn index. Through fastp at Q25 and MiXCR, TCRdb rebuilt clones from the public reads, retaining in-frame beta chains. Entries are consolidated by CDR3 protein sequence, retaining the most common genes and DNA. The authors' filters were not applied to this entry. This sample has about 740,000 distinct CDR3 sequences in its table, and around 40% of those were observed once. The leading ten clones occupy 40% to 55% of the sample.

On the study overall, not on this receptor specifically: Among expanded thyroid clonotypes with frequency above 0.001, most also showed up in blood, which suggests that blood repertoires may reflect the thyroid immune response. In cross-validation, the 13-signature model distinguished ophthalmopathy from stable hyperthyroidism with just over 85% sensitivity and approximately 81% specificity, and in the test set the corresponding values were around 78% and 73%. No statistical method was used to set the sample size in advance, and the investigators knew which group each participant was assigned to. In validation, the model predicted ophthalmopathy progression with roughly 68% sensitivity and 72.22% specificity; 12 predicted patients were CT-confirmed with GO in a median of approximately 6.5 months.

Ophthalmopathy patients were characterized by moderately to severely active disease, a Clinical Activity Score of at least 3, a NOSPECS grade of at least 4, and a disease duration under 3 months. Patients were excluded if they had other autoimmune diseases, uncontrolled infections, pregnancy or lactation. Diagnosis was based on clinical symptoms, serum thyroxine, TRAb, thyroid ultrasound and orbital computed tomography. Using Ficoll-Paque density gradient centrifugation, PBMCs were isolated from 9.5 to 10 ml of fresh peripheral blood. Trizol reagent was used to extract the total RNA, and its quality was then checked on an Agilent 2100 Bioanalyzer. From cysteine to phenylalanine, the CDR3 is 14 amino acids long. Only the CDR3 DNA is retained, 42 bases long and in frame from the first base. Reading the germline V gene (reference sequence) gives CDR1 SEHNR and CDR2 FQNEAQ. V is cut by 3 bases and J by 5 bases, and the space between the germline ends is 10 bases.

This receptor was identified in an adult man with Graves' ophthalmopathy. The source material was peripheral blood. This chain is built from TRBV7-9 and TRBJ2-2, with TRBD1 tentatively as D gene (5 bases match). The CDR3 protein: CASSLRPGTGELFF. The DNA sequence is as follows: TGTGCCAGCAGCTTGAGACCAGGGACCGGGGAGCTGTTTTTT.